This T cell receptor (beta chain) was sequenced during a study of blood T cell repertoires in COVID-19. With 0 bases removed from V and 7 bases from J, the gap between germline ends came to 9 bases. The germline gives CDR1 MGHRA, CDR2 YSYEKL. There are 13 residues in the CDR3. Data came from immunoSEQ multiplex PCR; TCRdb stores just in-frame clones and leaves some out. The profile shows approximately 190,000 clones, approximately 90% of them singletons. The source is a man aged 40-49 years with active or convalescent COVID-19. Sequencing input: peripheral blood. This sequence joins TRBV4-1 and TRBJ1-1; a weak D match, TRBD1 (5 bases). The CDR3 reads CASSQERTGEAFF. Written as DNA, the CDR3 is TGCGCCAGCAGCCAAGAGAGAACAGGTGAAGCTTTCTTT.